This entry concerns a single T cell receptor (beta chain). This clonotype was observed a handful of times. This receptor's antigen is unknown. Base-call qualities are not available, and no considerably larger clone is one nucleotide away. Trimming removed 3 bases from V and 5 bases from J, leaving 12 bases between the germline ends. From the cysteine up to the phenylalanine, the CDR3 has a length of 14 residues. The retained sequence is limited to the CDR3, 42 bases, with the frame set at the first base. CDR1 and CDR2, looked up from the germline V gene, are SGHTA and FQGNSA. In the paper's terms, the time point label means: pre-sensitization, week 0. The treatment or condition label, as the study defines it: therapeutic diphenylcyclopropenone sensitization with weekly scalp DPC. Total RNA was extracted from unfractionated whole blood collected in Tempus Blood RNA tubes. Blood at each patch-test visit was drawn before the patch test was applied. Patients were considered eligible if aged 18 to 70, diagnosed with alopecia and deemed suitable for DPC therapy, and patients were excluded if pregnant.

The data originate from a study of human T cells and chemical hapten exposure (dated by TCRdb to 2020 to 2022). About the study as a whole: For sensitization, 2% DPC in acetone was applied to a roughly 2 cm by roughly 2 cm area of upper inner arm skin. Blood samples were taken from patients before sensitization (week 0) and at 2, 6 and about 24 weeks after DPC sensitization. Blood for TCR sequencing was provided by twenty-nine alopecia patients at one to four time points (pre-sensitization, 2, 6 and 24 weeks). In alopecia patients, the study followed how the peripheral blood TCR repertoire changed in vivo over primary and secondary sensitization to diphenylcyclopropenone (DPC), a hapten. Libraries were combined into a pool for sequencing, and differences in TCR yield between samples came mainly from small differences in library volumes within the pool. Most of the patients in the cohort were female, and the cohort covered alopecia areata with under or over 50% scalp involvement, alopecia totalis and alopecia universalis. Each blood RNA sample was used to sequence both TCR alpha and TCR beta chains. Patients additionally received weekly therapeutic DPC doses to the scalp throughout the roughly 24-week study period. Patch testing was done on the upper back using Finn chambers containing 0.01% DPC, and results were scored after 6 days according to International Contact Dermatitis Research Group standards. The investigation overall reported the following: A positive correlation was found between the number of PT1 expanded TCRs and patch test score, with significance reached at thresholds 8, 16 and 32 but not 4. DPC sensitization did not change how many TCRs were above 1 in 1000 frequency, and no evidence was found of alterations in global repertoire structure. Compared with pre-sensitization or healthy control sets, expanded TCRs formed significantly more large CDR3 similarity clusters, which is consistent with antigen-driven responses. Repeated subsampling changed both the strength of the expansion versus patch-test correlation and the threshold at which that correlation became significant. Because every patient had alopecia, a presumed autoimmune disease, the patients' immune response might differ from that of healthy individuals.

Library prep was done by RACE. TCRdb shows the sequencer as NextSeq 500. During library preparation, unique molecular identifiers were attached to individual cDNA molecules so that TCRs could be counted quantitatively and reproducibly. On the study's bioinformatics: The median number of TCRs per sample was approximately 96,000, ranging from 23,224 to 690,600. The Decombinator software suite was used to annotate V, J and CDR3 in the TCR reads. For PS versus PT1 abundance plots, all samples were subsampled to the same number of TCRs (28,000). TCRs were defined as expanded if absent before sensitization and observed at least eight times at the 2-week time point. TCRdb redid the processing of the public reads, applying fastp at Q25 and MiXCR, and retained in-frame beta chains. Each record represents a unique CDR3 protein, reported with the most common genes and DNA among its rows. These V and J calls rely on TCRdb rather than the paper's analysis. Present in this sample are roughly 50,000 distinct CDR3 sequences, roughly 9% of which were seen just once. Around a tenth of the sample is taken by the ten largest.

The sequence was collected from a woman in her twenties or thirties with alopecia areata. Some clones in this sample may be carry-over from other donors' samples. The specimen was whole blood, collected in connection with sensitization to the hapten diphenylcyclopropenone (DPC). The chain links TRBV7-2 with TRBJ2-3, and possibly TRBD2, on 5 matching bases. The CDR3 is CASSFMVGEDTQYF. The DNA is TGTGCCAGCAGCTTTATGGTCGGGGAAGATACGCAGTATTTT.